The clone carrying this T cell receptor (beta chain) is a singleton in its sample. No antigen is known for it. The entry originates in a study of T cell responses to AZD1222 COVID-19 vaccine. General observations from the study: When two AZD1222 doses had been given, Spike-specific TCR breadth and depth rose.

Germline-derived CDR1 and CDR2 are SGHDT and YYEEEE. J lost 4 bases, V lost 1 base, and 10 bases had no gene match. CDR3 size: 17 residues. Produced via immunoSEQ multiplex PCR; TCRdb's table is partial and in-frame only. The table lists approximately 100,000 clones, approximately 86% of them singletons. The rearrangement links TRBV5-6 to TRBJ2-3; TRBD2 agrees at 9 bases. This clonotype was sampled from an adult in good health. The material sequenced was peripheral blood, taken on day 0 of AZD1222 vaccination. The CDR3 is CASSLRLFSGGSDTQYF. DNA for the CDR3: TGTGCCAGCAGCTTGAGATTGTTTAGCGGGGGATCAGATACGCAGTATTTT. Variable domain in full (rest from reference TRBV5-6 and TRBJ2-3): DAGVTQSPTHLIKTRGQQVTLRCSPKSGHDTVSWYQQALGQGPQFIFQYYEEEERQRGNFPDRFSGHQFPNYSSELNVNALLLGDSALYLCASSLRLFSGGSDTQYFGPGTRLTVL.